This TCR beta chain emerged from a study of T cells in Graves' hyperthyroidism and ophthalmopathy. On the study more broadly: Once the initial diagnosis was made, peripheral blood was obtained before any treatment.

This clonotype was recorded at least ten times. Sequence at one end of the junction differs from germline and may be a read error. Template material for amplifying TCR beta CDR3 regions consisted of RNA transcripts. When the TCR CDR3 underwent first-round RT-PCR, the HTBI primer set was used. MiXCR was run by TCRdb on the multiplex PCR reads, yielding one entry per CDR3 protein. The table records about 500,000 distinct CDR3 sequences, approximately 14% of them present only once. Germline-derived CDR1 and CDR2 are SSHAT and FNYEAQ (reference sequence). CDR3 length: 15 residues. The sample was blood. This receptor was obtained from a young woman with Graves' hyperthyroidism. The chain employs TRBV7-7 and TRBJ2-3, with D perhaps TRBD2 (6 bases). In DNA form, the CDR3 reads TGTGCTAGCAGCTTGGGTGTAGCGGACACAGATACGCAGTATTTT. This translates into CASSLGVADTDTQYF.